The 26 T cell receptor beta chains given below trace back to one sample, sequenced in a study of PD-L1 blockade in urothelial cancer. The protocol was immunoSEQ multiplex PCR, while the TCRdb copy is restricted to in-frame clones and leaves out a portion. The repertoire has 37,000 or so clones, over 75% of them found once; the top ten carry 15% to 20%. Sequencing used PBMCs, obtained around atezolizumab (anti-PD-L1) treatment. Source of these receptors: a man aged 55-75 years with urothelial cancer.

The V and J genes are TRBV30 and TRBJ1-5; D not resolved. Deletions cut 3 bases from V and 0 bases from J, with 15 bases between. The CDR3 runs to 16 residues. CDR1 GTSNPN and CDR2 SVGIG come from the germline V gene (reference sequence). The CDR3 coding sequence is TGTGCCTGGAGAGGTGGTCCACTACGTAGCAATCAGCCCCAGCATTTT. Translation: CAWRGGPLRSNQPQHF. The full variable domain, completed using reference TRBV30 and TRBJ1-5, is SQTIHQWPATLVQPVGSPLSLECTVEGTSNPNLYWYRQAAGRGLQLLFYSVGIGQISSEVPQNLSASRPQDRQFILSSKKLLLSDSGFYLCAWRGGPLRSNQPQHFGDGTRLSIL.

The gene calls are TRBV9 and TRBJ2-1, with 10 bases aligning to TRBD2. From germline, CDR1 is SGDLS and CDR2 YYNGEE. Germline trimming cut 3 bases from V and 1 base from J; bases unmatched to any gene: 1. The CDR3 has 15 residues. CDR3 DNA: TGTGCCAGCAGCGAACTAGCGGGGTCCTACAATGAGCAGTTCTTC. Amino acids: CASSELAGSYNEQFF.

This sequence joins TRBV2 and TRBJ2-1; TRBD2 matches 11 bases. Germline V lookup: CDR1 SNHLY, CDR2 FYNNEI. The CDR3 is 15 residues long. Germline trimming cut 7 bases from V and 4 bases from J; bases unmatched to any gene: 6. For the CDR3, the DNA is TGTGCCAGCAACCAACTAGCGGGGGCGTACAATGAGCAGTTCTTC. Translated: CASNQLAGAYNEQFF.

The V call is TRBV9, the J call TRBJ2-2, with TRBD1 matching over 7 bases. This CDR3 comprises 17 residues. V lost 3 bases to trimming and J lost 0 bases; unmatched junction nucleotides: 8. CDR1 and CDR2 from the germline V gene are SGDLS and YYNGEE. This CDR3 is CASSAKKGGANTGELFF. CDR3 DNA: TGTGCCAGCAGCGCGAAAAAAGGGGGCGCGAACACCGGGGAGCTGTTTTTT. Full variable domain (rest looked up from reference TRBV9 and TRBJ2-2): DSGVTQTPKHLITATGQRVTLRCSPRSGDLSVYWYQQSLDQGLQFLIQYYNGEERAKGNILERFSAQQFPDLHSELNLSSLELGDSALYFCASSAKKGGANTGELFFGEGSRLTVL.

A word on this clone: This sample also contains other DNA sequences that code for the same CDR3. CDR3: CASSSGTDNEQFF. DNA for the CDR3: TGTGCCAGCAGCTCCGGGACTGACAATGAGCAGTTCTTC. The chain is built from TRBV7-6 and TRBJ2-1, with a possible D match to TRBD2 (6 bases). V was clipped by 4 bases and J by 5 bases, with 9 bases between them. The germline CDR1 and CDR2 sequences are SGHVS and FNYEAQ. The CDR3 totals 13 residues.

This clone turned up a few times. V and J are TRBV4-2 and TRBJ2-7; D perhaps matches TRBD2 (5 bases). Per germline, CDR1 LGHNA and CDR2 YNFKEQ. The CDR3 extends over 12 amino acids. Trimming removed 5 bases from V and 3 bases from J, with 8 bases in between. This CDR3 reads CASSDRDYEQYF. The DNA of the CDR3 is TGTGCCAGCAGCGACCGGGACTACGAGCAGTACTTC.

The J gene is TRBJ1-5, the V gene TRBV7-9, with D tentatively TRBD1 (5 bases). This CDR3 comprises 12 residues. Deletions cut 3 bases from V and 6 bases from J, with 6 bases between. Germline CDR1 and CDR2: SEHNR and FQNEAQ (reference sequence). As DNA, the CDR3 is TGTGCCAGCAGCTTCGGGGGTCAGCCCCAGCATTTT. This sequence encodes CASSFGGQPQHF.

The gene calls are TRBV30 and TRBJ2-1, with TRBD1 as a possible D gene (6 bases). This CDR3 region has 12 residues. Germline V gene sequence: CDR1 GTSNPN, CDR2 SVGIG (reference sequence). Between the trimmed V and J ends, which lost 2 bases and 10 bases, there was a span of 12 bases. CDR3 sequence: CAWSKGVGEQFF. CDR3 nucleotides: TGTGCCTGGAGTAAGGGGGTGGGCGAGCAGTTCTTC. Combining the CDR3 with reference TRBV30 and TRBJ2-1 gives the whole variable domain SQTIHQWPATLVQPVGSPLSLECTVEGTSNPNLYWYRQAAGRGLQLLFYSVGIGQISSEVPQNLSASRPQDRQFILSSKKLLLSDSGFYLCAWSKGVGEQFFGPGTRLTVL.

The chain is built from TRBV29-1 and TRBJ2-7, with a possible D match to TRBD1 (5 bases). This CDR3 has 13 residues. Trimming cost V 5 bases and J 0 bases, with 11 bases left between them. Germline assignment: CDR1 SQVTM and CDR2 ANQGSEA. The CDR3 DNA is TGCAGCGTTTTGCAGGGAAACTCCTACGAGCAGTACTTC. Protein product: CSVLQGNSYEQYF.

CDR3 sequence reads: CASGSGGRSPLHF. As DNA, the CDR3 is TGTGCCAGCGGCTCAGGGGGGAGGTCACCCCTCCACTTT. The chain recombines TRBV28 with TRBJ1-6; 7 positions match TRBD1. Germline assignment: CDR1 MDHEN and CDR2 SYDVKM. CDR3 length: 13 residues. V lost 8 bases, J lost 10 bases, and 8 bases stayed unmatched. Filled out from reference TRBV28 and TRBJ1-6, the complete variable domain reads DVKVTQSSRYLVKRTGEKVFLECVQDMDHENMFWYRQDPGLGLRLIYFSYDVKMKEKGDIPEGYSVSREKKERFSLILESASTNQTSMYLCASGSGGRSPLHFGNGTRLTVT.

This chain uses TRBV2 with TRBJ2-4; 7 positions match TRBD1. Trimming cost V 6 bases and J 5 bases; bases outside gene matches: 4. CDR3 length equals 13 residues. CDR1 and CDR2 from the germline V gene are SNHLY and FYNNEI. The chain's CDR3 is CASRIDRENIQYF. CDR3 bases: TGTGCCAGCAGAATAGACAGGGAAAACATTCAGTACTTC.

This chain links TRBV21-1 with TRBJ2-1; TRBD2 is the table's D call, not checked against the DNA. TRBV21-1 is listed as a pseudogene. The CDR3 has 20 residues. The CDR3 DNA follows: TGTGCCAGCAGCAAAGGGAGAGGACTAGCGGGGGGTTTCTCCTACAATGAGCAGTTCTTC. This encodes CASSKGRGLAGGFSYNEQFF.

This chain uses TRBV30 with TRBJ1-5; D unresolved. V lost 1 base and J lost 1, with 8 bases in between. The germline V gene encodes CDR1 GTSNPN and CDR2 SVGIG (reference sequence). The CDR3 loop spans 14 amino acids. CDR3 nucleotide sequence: TGTGCCTGGAGTGCCCGCGCCAGCAATCAGCCCCAGCATTTT. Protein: CAWSARASNQPQHF. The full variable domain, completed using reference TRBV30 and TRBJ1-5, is SQTIHQWPATLVQPVGSPLSLECTVEGTSNPNLYWYRQAAGRGLQLLFYSVGIGQISSEVPQNLSASRPQDRQFILSSKKLLLSDSGFYLCAWSARASNQPQHFGDGTRLSIL.

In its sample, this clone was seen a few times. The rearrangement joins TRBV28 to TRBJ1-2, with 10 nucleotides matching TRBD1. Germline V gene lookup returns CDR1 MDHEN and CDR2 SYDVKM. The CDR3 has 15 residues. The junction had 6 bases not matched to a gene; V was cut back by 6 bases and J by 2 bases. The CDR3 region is CASSPPGQGNYGYTF. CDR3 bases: TGTGCCAGCAGCCCACCGGGACAGGGGAACTATGGCTACACCTTC.

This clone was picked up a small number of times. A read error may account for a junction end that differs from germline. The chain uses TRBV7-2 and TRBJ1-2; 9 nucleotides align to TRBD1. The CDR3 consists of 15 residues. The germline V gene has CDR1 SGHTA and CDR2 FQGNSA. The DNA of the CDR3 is TGTGCCAGCACCTTACTGACAGGGGGGCCCCAAGGCTACACCTTC. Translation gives CASTLLTGGPQGYTF.

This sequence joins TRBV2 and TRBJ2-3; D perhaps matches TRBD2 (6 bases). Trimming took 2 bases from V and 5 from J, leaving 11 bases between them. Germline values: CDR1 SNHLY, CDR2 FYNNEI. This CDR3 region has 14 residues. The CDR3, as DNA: TGTGCCAGCAGTGAAACGGGGGAGGTAGATACGCAGTATTTT. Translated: CASSETGEVDTQYF.

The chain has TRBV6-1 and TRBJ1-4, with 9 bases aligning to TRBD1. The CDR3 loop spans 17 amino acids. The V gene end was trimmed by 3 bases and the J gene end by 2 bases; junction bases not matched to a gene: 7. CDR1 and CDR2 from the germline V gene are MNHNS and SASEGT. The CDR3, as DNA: TGTGCCAGCAGTGATTGGGACAGGGAGCTCACTAATGAAAAACTGTTTTTT. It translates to CASSDWDRELTNEKLFF.

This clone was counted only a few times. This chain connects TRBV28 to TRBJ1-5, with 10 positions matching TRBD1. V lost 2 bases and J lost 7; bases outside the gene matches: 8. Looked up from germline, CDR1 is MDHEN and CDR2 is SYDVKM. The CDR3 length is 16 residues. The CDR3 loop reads CASSLAGQGVDQPQHF. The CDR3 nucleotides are TGTGCCAGCAGTTTAGCCGGACAGGGGGTCGACCAGCCCCAGCATTTT.

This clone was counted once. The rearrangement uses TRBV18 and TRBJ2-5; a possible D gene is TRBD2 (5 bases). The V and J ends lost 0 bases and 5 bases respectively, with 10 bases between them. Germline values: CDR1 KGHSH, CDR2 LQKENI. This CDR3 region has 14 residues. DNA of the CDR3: TGTGCCAGCTCACCACCCCTCCGAGGGGAGACCCAGTACTTC. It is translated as CASSPPLRGETQYF.

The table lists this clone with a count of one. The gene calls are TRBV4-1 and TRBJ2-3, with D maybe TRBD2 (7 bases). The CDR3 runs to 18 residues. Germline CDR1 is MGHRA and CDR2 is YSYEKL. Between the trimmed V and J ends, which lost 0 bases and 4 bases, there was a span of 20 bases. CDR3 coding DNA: TGCGCCAGCAGCCAAGACTTCAGTGGGGGCGGGAGCCCAGATACGCAGTATTTT. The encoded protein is CASSQDFSGGGSPDTQYF.

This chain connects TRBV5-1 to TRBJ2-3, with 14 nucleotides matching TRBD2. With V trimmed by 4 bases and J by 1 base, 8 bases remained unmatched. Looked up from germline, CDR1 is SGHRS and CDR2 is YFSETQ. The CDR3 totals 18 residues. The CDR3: CASSIGTSGGRGTDTQYF. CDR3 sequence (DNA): TGCGCCAGCAGCATCGGGACTAGCGGGGGTCGAGGCACAGATACGCAGTATTTT. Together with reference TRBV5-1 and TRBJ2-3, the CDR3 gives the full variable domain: KAGVTQTPRYLIKTRGQQVTLSCSPISGHRSVSWYQQTPGQGLQFLFEYFSETQRNKGNFPGRFSGRQFSNSRSEMNVSTLELGDSALYLCASSIGTSGGRGTDTQYFGPGTRLTVL.

CDR3 coding DNA: TGTGCCAGCAGCAGAAGCTGGACCGCCCCGGCGGGGGGGAGCACAGATACGCAGTATTTT. Protein sequence: CASSRSWTAPAGGSTDTQYF. V and J are TRBV21-1 and TRBJ2-3; TRBD2, the table's D call, lacks a check against the DNA. TRBV21-1 is listed as a pseudogene. The length of the CDR3 is 20 residues.

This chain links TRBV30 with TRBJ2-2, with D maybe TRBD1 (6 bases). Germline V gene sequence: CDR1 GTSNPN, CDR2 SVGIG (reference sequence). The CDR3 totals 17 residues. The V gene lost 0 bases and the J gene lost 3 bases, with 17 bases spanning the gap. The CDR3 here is CAWSVLGQTSDTGELFF. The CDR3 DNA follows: TGTGCCTGGAGTGTACTAGGACAGACCAGTGACACCGGGGAGCTGTTTTTT.

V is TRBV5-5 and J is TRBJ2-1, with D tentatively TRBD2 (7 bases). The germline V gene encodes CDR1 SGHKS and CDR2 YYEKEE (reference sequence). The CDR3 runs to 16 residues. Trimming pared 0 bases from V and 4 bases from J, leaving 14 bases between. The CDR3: CASSLGPGGLYNEQFF. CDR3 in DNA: TGTGCCAGCAGCTTGGGACCCGGGGGGCTATACAATGAGCAGTTCTTC.

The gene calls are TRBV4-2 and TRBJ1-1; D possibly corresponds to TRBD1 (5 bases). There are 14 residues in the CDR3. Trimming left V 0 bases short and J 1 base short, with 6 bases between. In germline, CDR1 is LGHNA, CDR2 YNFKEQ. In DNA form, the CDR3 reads TGTGCCAGCAGCCAAGATACAGGGAACACTGAAGCTTTCTTT. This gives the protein CASSQDTGNTEAFF.

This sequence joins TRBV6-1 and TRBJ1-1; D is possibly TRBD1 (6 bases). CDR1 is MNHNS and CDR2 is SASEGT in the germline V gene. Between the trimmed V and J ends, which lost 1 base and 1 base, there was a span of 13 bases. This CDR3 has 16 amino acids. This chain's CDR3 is CASSEVVGRGNTEAFF. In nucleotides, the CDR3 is TGTGCCAGCAGTGAAGTCGTCGGCAGGGGGAACACTGAAGCTTTCTTT.